One T cell receptor beta chain is described in this entry. This CDR3 contains 14 residues. The V gene lost 8 bases and the J gene lost 0 bases, with 8 bases spanning the gap. Germline-derived CDR1 and CDR2 are MGHDK and SYGVNS. These data come from a study of cytomegalovirus exposure and HLA in healthy donors. The PCR employed 60 Vbeta primers together with 13 Jbeta primers. Measured with immunoSEQ multiplex PCR; TCRdb has only the in-frame clones, and not every one. The top ten hold 1.2% of the sample, which has about 98,000 clones, about 70% seen once. The chain uses TRBV25-1 and TRBJ2-6; D unclear. What was sequenced was PBMCs. The sequence was obtained from a female donor in good health and CMV-seronegative. Here the CDR3 DNA reads TGTGCCAGCCATAACAGCTCTGGGGCCAACGTCCTGACTTTC. This translates into CASHNSSGANVLTF.